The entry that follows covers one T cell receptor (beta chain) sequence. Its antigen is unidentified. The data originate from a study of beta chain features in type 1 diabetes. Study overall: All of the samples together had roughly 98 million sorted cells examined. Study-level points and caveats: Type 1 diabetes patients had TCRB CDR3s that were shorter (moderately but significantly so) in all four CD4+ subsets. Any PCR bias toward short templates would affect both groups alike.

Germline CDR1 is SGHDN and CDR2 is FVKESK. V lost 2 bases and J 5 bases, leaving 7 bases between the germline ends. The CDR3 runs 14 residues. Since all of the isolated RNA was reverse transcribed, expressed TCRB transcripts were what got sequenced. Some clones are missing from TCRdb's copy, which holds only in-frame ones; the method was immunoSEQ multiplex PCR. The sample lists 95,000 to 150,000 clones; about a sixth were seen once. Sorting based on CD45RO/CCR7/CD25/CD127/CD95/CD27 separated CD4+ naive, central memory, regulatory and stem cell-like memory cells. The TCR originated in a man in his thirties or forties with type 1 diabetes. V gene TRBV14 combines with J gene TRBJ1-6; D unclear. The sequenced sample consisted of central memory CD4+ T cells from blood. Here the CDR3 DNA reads TGTGCCAGCAGCCAAACAGTAAATAATTCACCCCTCCACTTT. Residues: CASSQTVNNSPLHF. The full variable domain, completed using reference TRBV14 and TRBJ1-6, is EAGVTQFPSHSVIEKGQTVTLRCDPISGHDNLYWYRRVMGKEIKFLLHFVKESKQDESGMPNNRFLAERTGGTYSTLKVQPAELEDSGVYFCASSQTVNNSPLHFGNGTRLTVT.